This TCR beta chain derives from a study of blood T cell repertoires in COVID-19. Overall study: Sites across the United States, Italy and Spain contributed samples from acute and convalescent COVID-19. Nucleic acid was either cDNA or gDNA, and it came from T cells, B-cell-depleted T cells, or PBMCs.

The CDR3 covers 12 residues. CDR1 is MNHNY, CDR2 SVGAGI, per germline (reference sequence). The V gene lost 0 bases and the J gene lost 10 bases, with 9 bases spanning the gap. In the original processing: By means of reference gene primer amplification, nucleated cell counts were estimated. Generated by immunoSEQ multiplex PCR, the TCRdb table keeps only in-frame clones and is missing some. V, J and clone size derive from that table, while D and trimming were established from the DNA sequence. The table shows a few hundred thousand clones, with approximately 85% occurring only once. The sequenced sample was peripheral blood. This receptor was taken from a man between 45 and 60 years old with active or convalescent COVID-19. The V call is TRBV6-6, the J call TRBJ1-1; D gene uncertain. The CDR3 DNA reads TGTGCCAGCAGTTACTCGAGCGGAGTAGCTTTCTTT. Amino acid sequence: CASSYSSGVAFF.